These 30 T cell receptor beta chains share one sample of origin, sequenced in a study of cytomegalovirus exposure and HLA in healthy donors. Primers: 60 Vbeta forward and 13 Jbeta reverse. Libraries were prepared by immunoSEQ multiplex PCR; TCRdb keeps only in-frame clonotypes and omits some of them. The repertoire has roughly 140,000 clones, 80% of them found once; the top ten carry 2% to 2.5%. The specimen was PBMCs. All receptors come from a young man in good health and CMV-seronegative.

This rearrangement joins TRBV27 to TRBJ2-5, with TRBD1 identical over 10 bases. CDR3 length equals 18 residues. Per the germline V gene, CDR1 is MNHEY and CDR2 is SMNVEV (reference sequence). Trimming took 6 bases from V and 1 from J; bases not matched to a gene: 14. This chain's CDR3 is CASRKTGTGERGQETQYF. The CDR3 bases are TGTGCCAGCAGGAAGACCGGGACAGGGGAAAGGGGCCAAGAGACCCAGTACTTC.

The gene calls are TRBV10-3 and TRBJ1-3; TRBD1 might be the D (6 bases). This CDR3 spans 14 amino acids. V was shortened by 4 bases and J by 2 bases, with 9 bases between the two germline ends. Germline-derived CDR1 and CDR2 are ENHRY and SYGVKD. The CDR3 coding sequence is TGTGCCATCAGTGGCACAGGGACTGGAAACACCATATATTTT. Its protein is CAISGTGTGNTIYF.

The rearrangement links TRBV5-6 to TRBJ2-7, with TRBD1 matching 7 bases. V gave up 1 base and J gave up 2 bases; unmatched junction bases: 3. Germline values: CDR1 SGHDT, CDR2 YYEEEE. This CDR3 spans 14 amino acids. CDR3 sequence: CASSLSGGTYEQYF. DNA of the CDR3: TGTGCCAGCAGCTTGTCAGGGGGAACCTACGAGCAGTACTTC.

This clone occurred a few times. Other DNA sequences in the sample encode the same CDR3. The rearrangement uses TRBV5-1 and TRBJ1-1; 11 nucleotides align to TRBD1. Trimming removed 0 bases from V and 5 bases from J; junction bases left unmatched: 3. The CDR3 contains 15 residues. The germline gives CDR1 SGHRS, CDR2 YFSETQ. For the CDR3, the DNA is TGCGCCAGCAGCTTGGGGGGGACAGGGGGGACTGAAGCTTTCTTT. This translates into CASSLGGTGGTEAFF.

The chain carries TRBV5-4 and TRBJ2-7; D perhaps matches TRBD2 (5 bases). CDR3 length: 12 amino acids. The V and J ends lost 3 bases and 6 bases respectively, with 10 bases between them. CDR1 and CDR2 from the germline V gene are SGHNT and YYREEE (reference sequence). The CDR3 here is CASSSGWGEQYF. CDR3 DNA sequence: TGTGCCAGCAGCTCGGGGTGGGGCGAGCAGTACTTC. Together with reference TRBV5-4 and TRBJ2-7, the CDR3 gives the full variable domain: ETGVTQSPTHLIKTRGQQVTLRCSSQSGHNTVSWYQQALGQGPQFIFQYYREEENGRGNFPPRFSGLQFPNYSSELNVNALELDDSALYLCASSSGWGEQYFGPGTRLTVT.

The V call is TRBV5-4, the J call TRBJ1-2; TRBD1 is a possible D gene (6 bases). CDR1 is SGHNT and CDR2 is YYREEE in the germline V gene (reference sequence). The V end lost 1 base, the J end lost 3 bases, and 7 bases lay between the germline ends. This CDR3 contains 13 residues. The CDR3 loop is CASSLNRDYGYTF. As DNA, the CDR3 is TGTGCCAGCAGCTTGAACAGGGACTATGGCTACACCTTC.

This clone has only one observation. The chain's CDR3 is CASSFQGSEKLFF. Written as DNA, the CDR3 is TGCGCCAGCAGCTTTCAGGGTTCTGAAAAACTGTTTTTT. The chain couples TRBV5-1 to TRBJ1-4; D might be TRBD1 (5 bases). V was clipped by 2 bases and J by 7 bases, with 9 bases between them. The V gene's germline CDR1 is SGHRS and CDR2 YFSETQ. The CDR3 is made up of 13 amino acids.

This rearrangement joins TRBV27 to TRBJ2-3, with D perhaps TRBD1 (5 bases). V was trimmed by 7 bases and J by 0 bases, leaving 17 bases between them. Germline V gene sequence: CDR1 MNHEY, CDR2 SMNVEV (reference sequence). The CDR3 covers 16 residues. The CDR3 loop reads CASNWGSITSTDTQYF. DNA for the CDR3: TGTGCCAGCAATTGGGGCAGCATTACTAGCACAGATACGCAGTATTTT.

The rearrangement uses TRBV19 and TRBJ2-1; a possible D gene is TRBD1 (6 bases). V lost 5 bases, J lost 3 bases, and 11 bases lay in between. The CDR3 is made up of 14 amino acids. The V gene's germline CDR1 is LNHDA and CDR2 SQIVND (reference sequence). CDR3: CASSQGTLYNEQFF. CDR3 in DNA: TGTGCCAGTAGTCAGGGGACGCTCTACAATGAGCAGTTCTTC.

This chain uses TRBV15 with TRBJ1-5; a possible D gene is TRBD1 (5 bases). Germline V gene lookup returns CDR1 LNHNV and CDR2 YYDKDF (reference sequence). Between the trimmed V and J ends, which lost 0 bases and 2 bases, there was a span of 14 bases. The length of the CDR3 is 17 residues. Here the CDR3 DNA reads TGTGCCACCAGCAGAGATAGGGGTCCTCGGGGCAATCAGCCCCAGCATTTT. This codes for CATSRDRGPRGNQPQHF.

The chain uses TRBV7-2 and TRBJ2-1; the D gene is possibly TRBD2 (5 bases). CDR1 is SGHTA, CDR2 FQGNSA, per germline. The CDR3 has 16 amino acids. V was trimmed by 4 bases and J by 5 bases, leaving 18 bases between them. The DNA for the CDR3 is TGTGCCAGCAGCTCCACTAGGCCCCGAGGCAACAATGAGCAGTTCTTC. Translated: CASSSTRPRGNNEQFF.

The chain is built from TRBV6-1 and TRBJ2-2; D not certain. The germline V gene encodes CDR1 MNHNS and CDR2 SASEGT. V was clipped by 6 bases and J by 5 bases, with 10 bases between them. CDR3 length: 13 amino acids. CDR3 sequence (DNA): TGTGCCAGCAGGTTAGTTTTTACCGGGGAGCTGTTTTTT. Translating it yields CASRLVFTGELFF.

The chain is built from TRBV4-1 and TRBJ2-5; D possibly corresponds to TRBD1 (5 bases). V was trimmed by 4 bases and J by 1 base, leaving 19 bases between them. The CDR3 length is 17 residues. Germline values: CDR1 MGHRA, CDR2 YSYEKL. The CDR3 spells CASSRLPRGYIQETQYF. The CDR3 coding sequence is TGCGCCAGCAGCCGCCTCCCAAGGGGCTACATCCAAGAGACCCAGTACTTC.

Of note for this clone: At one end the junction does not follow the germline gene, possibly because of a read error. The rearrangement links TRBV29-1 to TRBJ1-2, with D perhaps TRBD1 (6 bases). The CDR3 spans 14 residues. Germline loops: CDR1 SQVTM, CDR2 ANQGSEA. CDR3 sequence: CSVEDVTAAGGYPF. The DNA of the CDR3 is TGCAGCGTTGAAGATGTCACCGCCGCGGGGGGCTACCCCTTC. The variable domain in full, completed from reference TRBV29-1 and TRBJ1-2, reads SAVISQKPSRDICQRGTSLTIQCQVDSQVTMMFWYRQQPGQSLTLIATANQGSEATYESGFVIDKFPISRPNLTFSTLTVSNMSPEDSSIYLCSVEDVTAAGGYPFGSGTRLTVV.

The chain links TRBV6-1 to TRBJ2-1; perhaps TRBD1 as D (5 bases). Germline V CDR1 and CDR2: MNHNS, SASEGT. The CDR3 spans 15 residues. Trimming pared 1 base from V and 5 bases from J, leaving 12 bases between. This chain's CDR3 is CASSEGAGRDNEQFF. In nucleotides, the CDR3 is TGTGCCAGCAGTGAAGGTGCTGGCAGGGACAATGAGCAGTTCTTC.

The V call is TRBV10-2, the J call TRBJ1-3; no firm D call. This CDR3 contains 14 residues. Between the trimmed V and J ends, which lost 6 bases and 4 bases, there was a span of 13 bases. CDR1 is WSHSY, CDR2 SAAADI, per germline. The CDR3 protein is CASRTATGGNTIYF. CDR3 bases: TGCGCCAGCAGGACGGCGACGGGAGGAAACACCATATATTTT.

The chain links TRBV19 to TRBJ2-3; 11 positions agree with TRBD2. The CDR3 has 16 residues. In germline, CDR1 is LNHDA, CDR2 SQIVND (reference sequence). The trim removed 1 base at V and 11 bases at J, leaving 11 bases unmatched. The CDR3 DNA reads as TGTGCCAGTAGTATAGTCGATAGCGGGGGGGCAGGTGTGCAGTATTTT. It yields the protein CASSIVDSGGAGVQYF.

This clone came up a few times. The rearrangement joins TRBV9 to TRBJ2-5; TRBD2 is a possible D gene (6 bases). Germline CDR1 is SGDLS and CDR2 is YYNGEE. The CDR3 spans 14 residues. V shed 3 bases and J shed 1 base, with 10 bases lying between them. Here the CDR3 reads CASSAGLSQETQYF. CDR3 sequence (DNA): TGTGCCAGCAGCGCGGGACTTTCCCAAGAGACCCAGTACTTC.

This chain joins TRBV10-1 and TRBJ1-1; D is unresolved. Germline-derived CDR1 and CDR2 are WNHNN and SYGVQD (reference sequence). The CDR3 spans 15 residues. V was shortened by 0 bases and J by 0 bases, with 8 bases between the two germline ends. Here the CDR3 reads CASSESRLMNTEAFF. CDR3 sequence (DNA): TGCGCCAGCAGTGAGTCGCGACTTATGAACACTGAAGCTTTCTTT.

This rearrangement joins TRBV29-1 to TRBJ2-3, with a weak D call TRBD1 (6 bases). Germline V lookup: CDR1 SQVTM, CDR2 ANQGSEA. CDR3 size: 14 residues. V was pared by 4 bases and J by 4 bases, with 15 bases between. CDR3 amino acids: CSVARTGFSDTQYF. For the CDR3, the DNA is TGCAGCGTTGCTAGAACAGGGTTTTCAGATACGCAGTATTTT.

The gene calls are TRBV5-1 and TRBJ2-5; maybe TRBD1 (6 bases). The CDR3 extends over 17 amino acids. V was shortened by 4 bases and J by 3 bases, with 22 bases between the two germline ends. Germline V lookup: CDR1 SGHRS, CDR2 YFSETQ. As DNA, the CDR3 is TGCGCCAGCAGCCACCCAAGGCTGGGACACCAGAAAGAGACCCAGTACTTC. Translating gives CASSHPRLGHQKETQYF.

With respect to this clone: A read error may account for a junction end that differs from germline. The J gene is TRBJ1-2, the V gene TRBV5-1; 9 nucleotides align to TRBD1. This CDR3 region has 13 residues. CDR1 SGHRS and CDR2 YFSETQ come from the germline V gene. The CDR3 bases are TGCGCCAGCAGCAAGGGGGACAGGGCTGGCTACCCCTTC. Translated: CASSKGDRAGYPF.

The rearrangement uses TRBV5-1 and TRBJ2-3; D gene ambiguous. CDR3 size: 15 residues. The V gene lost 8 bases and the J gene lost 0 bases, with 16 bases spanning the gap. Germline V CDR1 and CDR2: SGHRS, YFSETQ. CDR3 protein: CASSTEIPSTDTQYF. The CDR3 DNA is TGCGCCAGTAGCACAGAAATCCCTAGCACAGATACGCAGTATTTT.

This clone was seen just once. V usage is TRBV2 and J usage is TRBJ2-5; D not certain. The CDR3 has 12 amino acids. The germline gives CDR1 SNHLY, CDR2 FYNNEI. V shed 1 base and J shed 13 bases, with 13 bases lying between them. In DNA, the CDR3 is TGTGCCAGCAGTGAAGAAGGCTGGGCCAGGTACTTC. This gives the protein CASSEEGWARYF.

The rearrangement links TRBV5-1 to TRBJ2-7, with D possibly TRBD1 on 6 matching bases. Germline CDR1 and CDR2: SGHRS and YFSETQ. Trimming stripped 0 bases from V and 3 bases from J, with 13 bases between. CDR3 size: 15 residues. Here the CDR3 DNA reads TGCGCCAGCAGCTTGGCACAGGGTCCCGTCTACGAGCAGTACTTC. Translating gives CASSLAQGPVYEQYF.

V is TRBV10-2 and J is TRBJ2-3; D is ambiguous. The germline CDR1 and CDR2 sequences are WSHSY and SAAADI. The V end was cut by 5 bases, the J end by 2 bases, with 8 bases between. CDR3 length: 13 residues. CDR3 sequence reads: CASSIVITDTQYF. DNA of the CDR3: TGCGCCAGCAGTATAGTCATCACAGATACGCAGTATTTT.

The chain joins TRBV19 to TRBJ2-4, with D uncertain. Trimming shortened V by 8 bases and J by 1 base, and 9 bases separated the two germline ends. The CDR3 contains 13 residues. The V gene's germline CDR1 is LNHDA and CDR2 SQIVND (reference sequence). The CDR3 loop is CASHGLAKNIQYF. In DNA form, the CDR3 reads TGTGCCAGTCACGGGTTGGCCAAAAACATTCAGTACTTC.

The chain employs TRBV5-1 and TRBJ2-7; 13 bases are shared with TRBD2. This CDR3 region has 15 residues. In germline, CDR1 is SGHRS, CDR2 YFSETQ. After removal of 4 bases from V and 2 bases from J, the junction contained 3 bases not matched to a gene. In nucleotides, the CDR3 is TGCGCCAGCAGCCTCGGGACTAGCGGGACCTACGAGCAGTACTTC. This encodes CASSLGTSGTYEQYF.

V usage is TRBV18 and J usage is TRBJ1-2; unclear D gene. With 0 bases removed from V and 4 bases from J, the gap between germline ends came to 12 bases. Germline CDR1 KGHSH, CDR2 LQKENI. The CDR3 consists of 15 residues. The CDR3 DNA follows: TGTGCCAGCTCACCACCGTCCACAGTTCCCTATGGCTACACCTTC. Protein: CASSPPSTVPYGYTF.

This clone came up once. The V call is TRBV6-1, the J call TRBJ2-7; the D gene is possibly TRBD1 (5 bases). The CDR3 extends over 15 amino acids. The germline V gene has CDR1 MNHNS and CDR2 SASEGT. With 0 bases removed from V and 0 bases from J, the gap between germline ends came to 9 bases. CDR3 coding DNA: TGTGCCAGCAGTGAAGCGCGACAGACCTCCTACGAGCAGTACTTC. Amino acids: CASSEARQTSYEQYF.